This T cell receptor (beta chain) was captured by sequencing in a study of blood T cell repertoires in COVID-19. The data were produced by immunoSEQ multiplex PCR, yet TCRdb's version contains in-frame clones alone and is incomplete. The data contain over 50,000 clones, 70% to 90% of them singletons. Trimming took 6 bases from V and 5 from J; bases not matched to a gene: 12. CDR3 length: 16 residues. CDR1 is WNHNN and CDR2 is SYGVQD in the germline V gene (reference sequence). Material for sequencing was peripheral blood. The chain recombines TRBV10-1 with TRBJ1-2; 10 bases are a match to TRBD1. The TCR sequence derives from a man in his fifties or sixties with acute or convalescent COVID-19. The CDR3 sequence: CASSKDRGLNGYGYTF. In DNA form, the CDR3 reads TGCGCCAGCAGCAAAGACAGGGGGCTAAATGGGTATGGCTACACCTTC.